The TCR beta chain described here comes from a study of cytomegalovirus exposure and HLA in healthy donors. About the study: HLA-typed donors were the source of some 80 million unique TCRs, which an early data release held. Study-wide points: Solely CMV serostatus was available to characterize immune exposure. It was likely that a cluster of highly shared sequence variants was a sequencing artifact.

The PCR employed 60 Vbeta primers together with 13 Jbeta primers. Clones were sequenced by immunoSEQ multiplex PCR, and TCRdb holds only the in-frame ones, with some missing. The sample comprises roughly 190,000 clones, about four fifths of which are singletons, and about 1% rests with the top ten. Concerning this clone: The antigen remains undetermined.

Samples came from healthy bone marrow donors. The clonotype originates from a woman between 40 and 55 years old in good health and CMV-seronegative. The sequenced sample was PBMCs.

CDR3 protein: CASSFQGAETQYF. DNA of the CDR3: TGTGCCAGCAGTTTTCAGGGGGCGGAAACGCAGTATTTT. The chain recombines TRBV28 with TRBJ2-3; the match to TRBD1 covers 8 bases. The CDR3 is 13 amino acids. Germline CDR1 MDHEN, CDR2 SYDVKM. The V gene end was trimmed by 3 bases and the J gene end by 9 bases; junction bases not matched to a gene: 5.